This T cell receptor (beta chain) was observed in a study of blood T cell repertoires in COVID-19. As for the study in general: T cells, B-cell-depleted T cells, or PBMCs supplied cDNA or gDNA.

Assay: immunoSEQ multiplex PCR; the TCRdb copy retains only in-frame clones and omits some. The sample lists 250,000 or so clones, roughly nine tenths seen once, with about 1.2% in the top ten. Participants came from fewer than 25 US areas, aged roughly 18 to 95 years. Germline assignment: CDR1 SGHDT and CDR2 YYEEEE. V was pared by 4 bases and J by 10 bases, with 8 bases of the junction left unmatched. The CDR3 is 13 residues long. The TCR comes from a human donor in a cohort exposed to, infected with or recovered from COVID-19 (not recorded which). The donor label of this sample is uncertain. The material sequenced was PBMCs or T cells enriched from blood (not recorded which). V and J are TRBV5-6 and TRBJ1-2; 9 nucleotides align to TRBD1. The chain's CDR3 is CASSEGQGFPYTF. CDR3 DNA: TGTGCCAGCAGCGAAGGACAGGGGTTTCCCTACACCTTC.